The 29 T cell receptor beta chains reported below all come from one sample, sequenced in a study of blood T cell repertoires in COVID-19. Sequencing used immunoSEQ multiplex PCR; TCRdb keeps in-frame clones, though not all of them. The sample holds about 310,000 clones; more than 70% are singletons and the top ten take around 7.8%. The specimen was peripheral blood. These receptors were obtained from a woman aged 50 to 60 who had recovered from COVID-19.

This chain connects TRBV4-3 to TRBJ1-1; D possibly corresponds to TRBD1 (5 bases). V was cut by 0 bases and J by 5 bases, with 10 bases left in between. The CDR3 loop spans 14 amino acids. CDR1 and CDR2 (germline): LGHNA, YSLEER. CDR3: CASSQESGRTEAFF. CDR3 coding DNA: TGCGCCAGCAGCCAAGAATCAGGGCGGACTGAAGCTTTCTTT.

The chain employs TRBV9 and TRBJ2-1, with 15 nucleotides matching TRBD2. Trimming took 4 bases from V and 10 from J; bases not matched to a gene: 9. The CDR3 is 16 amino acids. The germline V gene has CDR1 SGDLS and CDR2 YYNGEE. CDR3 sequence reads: CASSQGLAGGRGEQFF. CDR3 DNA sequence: TGTGCCAGCAGCCAGGGACTAGCGGGGGGACGAGGCGAGCAGTTCTTC.

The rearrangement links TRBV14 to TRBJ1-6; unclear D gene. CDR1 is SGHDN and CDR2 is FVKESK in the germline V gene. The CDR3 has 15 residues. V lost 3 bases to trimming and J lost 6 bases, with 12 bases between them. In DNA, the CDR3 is TGTGCCAGCAGCCACGTAGTCGGAGGTAATTCACCCCTCCACTTT. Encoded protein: CASSHVVGGNSPLHF. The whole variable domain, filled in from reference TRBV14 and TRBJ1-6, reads EAGVTQFPSHSVIEKGQTVTLRCDPISGHDNLYWYRRVMGKEIKFLLHFVKESKQDESGMPNNRFLAERTGGTYSTLKVQPAELEDSGVYFCASSHVVGGNSPLHFGNGTRLTVT.

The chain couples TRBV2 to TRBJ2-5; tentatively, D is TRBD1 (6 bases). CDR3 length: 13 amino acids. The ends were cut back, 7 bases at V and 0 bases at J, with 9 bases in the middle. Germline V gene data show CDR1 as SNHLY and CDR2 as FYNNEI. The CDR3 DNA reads TGTGCCAGCACCCGGGACAACCAAGAGACCCAGTACTTC. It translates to CASTRDNQETQYF.

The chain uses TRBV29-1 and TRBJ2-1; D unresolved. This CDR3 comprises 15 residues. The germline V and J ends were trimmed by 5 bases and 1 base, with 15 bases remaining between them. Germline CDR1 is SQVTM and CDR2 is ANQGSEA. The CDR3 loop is CSVPFSSISYNEQFF. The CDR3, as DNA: TGCAGCGTTCCATTTTCTAGTATTTCCTACAATGAGCAGTTCTTC.

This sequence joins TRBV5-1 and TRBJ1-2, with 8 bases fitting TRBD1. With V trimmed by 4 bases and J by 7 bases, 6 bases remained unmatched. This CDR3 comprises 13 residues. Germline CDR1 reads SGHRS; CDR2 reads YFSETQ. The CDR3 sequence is CASSPGGEPGYTF. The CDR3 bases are TGCGCCAGCAGCCCAGGGGGCGAGCCTGGCTACACCTTC. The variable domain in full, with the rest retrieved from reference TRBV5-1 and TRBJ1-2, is KAGVTQTPRYLIKTRGQQVTLSCSPISGHRSVSWYQQTPGQGLQFLFEYFSETQRNKGNFPGRFSGRQFSNSRSEMNVSTLELGDSALYLCASSPGGEPGYTFGSGTRLTVV.

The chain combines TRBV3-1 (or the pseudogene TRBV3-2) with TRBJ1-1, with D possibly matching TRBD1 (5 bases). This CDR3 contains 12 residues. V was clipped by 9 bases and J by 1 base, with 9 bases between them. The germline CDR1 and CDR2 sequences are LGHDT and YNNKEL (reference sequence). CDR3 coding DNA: TGTGCCAGTTTGGGGGGGAACACTGAAGCTTTCTTT. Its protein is CASLGGNTEAFF.

CDR3 sequence: CATSRDSADTQYF. Written as DNA, the CDR3 is TGTGCCACCAGCAGAGATAGCGCAGATACGCAGTATTTT. J is TRBJ2-3 and V is TRBV15; maybe TRBD2 (5 bases). CDR1 and CDR2 from the germline V gene are LNHNV and YYDKDF (reference sequence). This CDR3 spans 13 amino acids. Deletions cut 0 bases from V and 4 bases from J, with 5 bases between.

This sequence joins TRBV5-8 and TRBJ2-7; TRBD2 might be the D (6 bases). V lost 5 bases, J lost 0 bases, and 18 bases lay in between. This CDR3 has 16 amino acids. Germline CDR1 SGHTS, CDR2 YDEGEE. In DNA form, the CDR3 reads TGTGCCAGCAGTCGGAGAACCGGGACTTCCTCCTACGAGCAGTACTTC. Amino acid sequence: CASSRRTGTSSYEQYF.

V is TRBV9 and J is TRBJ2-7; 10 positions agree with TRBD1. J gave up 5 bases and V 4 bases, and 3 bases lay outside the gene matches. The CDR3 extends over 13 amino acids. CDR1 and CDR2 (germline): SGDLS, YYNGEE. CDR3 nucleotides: TGTGCCAGCAGCTCAGGGACAGGGGACGAGCAGTACTTC. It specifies CASSSGTGDEQYF. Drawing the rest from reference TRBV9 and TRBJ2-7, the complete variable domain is DSGVTQTPKHLITATGQRVTLRCSPRSGDLSVYWYQQSLDQGLQFLIQYYNGEERAKGNILERFSAQQFPDLHSELNLSSLELGDSALYFCASSSGTGDEQYFGPGTRLTVT.

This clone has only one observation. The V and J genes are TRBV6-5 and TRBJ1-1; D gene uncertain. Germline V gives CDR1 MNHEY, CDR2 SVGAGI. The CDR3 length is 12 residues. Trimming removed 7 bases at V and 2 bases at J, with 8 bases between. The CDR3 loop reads CASTYLNTEAFF. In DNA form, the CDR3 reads TGTGCCAGCACCTACCTAAACACTGAAGCTTTCTTT.

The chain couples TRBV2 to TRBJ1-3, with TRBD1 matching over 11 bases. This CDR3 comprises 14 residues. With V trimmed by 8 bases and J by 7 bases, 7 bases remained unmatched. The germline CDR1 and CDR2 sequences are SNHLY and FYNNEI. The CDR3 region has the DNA TGTGCCAGCGGACAGGGGGCGATTCGGAACACCATATATTTT. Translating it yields CASGQGAIRNTIYF.

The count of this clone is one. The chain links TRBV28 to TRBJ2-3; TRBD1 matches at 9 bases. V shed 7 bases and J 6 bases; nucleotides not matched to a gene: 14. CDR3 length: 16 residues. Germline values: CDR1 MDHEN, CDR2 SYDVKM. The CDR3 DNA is TGTGCCAGCACTCCGTTCCGAGGGACAGGGCTGGATACGCAGTATTTT. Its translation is CASTPFRGTGLDTQYF.

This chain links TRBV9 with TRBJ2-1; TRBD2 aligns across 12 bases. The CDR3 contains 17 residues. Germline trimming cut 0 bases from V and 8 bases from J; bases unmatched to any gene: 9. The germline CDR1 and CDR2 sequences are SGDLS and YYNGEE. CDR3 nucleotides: TGTGCCAGCAGCGTAGGGTCTAGCGGGGGGGTTCACGATGAGCAGTTCTTC. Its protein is CASSVGSSGGVHDEQFF.

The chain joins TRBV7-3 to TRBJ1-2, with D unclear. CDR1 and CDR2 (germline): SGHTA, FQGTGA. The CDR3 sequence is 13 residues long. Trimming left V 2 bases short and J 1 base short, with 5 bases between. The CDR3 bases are TGTGCCAGCAGCTTAGGCATTAACTATGGCTACACCTTC. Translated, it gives CASSLGINYGYTF.

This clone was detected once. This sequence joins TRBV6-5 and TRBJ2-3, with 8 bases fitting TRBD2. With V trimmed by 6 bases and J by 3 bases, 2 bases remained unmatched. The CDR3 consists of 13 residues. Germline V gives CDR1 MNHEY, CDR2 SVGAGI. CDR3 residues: CASRTSVTDTQYF. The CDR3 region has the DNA TGTGCCAGCAGGACTAGCGTTACAGATACGCAGTATTTT.

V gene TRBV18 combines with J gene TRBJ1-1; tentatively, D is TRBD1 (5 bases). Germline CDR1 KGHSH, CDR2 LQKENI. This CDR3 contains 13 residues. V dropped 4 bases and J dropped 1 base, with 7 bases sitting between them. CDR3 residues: CASSQGKNTEAFF. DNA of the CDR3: TGTGCCAGCTCACAGGGGAAGAACACTGAAGCTTTCTTT.

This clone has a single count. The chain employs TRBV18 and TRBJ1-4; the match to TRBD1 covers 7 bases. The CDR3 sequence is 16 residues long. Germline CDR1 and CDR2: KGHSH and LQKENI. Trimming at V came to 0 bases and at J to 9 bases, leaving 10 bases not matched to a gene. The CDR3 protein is CASSPPSGTVDQKLFF. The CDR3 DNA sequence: TGTGCCAGCTCACCACCGTCCGGGACAGTAGATCAAAAACTGTTTTTT.

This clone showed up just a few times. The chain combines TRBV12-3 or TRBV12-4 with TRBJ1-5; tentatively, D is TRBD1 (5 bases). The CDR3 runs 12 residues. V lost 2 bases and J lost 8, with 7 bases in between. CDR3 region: CASSLTREPQHF. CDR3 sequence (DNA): TGTGCCAGCAGTTTAACCAGGGAGCCCCAGCATTTT.

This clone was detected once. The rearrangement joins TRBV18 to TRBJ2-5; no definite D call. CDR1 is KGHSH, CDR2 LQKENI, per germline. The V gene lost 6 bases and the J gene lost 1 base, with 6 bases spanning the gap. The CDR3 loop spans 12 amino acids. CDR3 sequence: CASSQIQETQYF. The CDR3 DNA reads TGTGCCAGCTCCCAGATCCAAGAGACCCAGTACTTC.

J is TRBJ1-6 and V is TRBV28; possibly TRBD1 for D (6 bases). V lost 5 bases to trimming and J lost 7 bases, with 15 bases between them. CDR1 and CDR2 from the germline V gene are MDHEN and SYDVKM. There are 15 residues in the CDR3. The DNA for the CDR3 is TGTGCCAGCAGTCAACAGGGTATTCCGAATTCACCCCTCCACTTT. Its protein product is CASSQQGIPNSPLHF.

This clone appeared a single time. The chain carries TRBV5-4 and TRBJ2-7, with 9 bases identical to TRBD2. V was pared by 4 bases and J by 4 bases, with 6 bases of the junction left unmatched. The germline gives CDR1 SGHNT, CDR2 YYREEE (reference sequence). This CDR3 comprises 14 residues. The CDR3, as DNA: TGTGCCAGCAGCCAACAGCGGGGGGATTACGAGCAGTACTTC. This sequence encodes CASSQQRGDYEQYF. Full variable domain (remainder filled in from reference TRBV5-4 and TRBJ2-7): ETGVTQSPTHLIKTRGQQVTLRCSSQSGHNTVSWYQQALGQGPQFIFQYYREEENGRGNFPPRFSGLQFPNYSSELNVNALELDDSALYLCASSQQRGDYEQYFGPGTRLTVT.

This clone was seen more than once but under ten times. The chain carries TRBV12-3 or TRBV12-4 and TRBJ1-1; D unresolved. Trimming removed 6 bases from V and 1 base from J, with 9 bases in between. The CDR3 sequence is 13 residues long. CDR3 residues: CASRPTPNTEAFF. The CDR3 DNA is TGTGCCAGCAGACCTACTCCGAACACTGAAGCTTTCTTT.

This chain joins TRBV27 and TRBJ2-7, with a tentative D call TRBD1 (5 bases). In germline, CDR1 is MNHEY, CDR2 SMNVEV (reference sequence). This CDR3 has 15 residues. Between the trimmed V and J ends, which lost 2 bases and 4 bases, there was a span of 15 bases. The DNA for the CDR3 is TGTGCCAGCAGTTTAGACCCGCAGGGCCGTTACGAGCAGTACTTC. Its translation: CASSLDPQGRYEQYF.

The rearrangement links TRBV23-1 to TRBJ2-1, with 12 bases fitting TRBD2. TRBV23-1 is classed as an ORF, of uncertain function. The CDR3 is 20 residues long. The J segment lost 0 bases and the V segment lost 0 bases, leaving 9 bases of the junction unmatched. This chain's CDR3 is CASSQSRASGGGSSYNEQFF. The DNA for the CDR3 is TGCGCCAGCAGTCAATCCAGGGCTAGCGGGGGGGGTAGCTCCTACAATGAGCAGTTCTTC.

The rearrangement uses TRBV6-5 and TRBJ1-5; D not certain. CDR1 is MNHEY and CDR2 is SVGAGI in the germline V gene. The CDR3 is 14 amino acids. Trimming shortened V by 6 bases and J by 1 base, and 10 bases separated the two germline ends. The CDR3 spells CASSRGASNQPQHF. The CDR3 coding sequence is TGTGCCAGCAGCCGAGGAGCAAGCAATCAGCCCCAGCATTTT.

CDR3: CASSQGQGWNTIYF. The DNA of the CDR3 is TGTGCCAGCAGCCAAGGGCAGGGGTGGAACACCATATATTTT. The chain uses TRBV4-2 and TRBJ1-3, with a possible D match to TRBD1 (6 bases). Trimming cost V 1 base and J 7 bases, with 11 bases left between them. The CDR3 consists of 14 residues. The V gene's germline CDR1 is LGHNA and CDR2 YNFKEQ.

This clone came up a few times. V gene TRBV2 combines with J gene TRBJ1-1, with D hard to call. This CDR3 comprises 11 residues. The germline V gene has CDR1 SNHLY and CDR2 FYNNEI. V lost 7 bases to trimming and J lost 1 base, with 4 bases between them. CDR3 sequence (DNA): TGTGCCAGCACAGAGAACACTGAAGCTTTCTTT. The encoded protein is CASTENTEAFF.

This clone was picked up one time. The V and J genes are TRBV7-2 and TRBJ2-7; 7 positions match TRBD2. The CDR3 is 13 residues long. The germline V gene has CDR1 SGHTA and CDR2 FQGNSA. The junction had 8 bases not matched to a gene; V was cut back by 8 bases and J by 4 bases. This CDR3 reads CASVGLPNYEQYF. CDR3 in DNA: TGTGCCAGCGTGGGACTACCAAATTACGAGCAGTACTTC.